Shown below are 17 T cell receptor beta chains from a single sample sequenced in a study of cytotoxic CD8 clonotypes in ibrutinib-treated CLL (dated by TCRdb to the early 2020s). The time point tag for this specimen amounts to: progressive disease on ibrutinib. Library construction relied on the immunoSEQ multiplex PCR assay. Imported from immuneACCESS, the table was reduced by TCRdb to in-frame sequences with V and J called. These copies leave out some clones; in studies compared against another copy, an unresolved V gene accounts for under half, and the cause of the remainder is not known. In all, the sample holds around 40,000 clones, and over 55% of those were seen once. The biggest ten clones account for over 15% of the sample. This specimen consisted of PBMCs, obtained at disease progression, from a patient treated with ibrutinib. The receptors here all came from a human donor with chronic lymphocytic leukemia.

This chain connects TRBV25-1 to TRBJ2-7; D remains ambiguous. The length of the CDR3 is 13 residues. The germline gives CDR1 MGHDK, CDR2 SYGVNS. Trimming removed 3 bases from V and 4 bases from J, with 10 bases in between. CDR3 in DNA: TGTGCCAGCAGTGACAACAGCCGATACGAGCAGTACTTC. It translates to CASSDNSRYEQYF.

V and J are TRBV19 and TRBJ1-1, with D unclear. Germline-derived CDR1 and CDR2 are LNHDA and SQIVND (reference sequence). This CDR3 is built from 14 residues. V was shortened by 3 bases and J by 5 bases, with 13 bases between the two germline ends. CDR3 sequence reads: CASSIPGFGTEAFF. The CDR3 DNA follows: TGTGCCAGTAGTATCCCGGGGTTTGGGACTGAAGCTTTCTTT.

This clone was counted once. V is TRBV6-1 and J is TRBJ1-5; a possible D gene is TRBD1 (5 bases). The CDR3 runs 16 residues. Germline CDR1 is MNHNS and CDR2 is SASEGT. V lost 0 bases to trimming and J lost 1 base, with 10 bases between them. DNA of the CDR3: TGTGCCAGCAGTGAAGCGTTAGGGGCAAGCAATCAGCCCCAGCATTTT. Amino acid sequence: CASSEALGASNQPQHF.

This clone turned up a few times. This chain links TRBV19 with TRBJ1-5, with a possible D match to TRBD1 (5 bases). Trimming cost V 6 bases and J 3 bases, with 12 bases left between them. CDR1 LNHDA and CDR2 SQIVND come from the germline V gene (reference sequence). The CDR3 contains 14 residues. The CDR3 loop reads CASRRWGVNQPQHF. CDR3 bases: TGTGCCAGTAGGAGGTGGGGGGTCAATCAGCCCCAGCATTTT.

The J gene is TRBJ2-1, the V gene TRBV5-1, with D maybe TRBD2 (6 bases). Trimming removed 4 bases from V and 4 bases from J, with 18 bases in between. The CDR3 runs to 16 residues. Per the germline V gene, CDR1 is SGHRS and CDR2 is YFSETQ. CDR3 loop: CASSLGSMGGYNEQFF. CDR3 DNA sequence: TGCGCCAGCAGCCTGGGCTCCATGGGGGGATACAATGAGCAGTTCTTC.

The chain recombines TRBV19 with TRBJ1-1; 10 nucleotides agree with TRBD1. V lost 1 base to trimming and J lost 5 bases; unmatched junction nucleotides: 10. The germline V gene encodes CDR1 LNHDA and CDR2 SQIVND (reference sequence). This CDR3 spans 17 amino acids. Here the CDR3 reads CASSIALPGQGITEAFF. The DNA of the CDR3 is TGTGCCAGTAGTATAGCCCTACCGGGACAGGGGATAACTGAAGCTTTCTTT.

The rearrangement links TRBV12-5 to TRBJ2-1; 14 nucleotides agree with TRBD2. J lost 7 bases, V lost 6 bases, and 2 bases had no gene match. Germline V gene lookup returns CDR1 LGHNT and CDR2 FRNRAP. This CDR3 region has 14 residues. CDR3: CASGRLAGGNEQFF. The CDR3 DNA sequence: TGTGCTAGTGGCCGACTAGCGGGGGGGAATGAGCAGTTCTTC.

CDR3 protein: CASSLGVLNTEAFF. CDR3 bases: TGTGCCAGCAGCTTAGGCGTATTGAACACTGAAGCTTTCTTT. This chain joins TRBV7-8 and TRBJ1-1; D remains unclear. CDR3 length: 14 amino acids. Germline V lookup: CDR1 SGHVS, CDR2 FQNEAQ. Between the trimmed V and J ends, which lost 1 base and 0 bases, there was a span of 6 bases.

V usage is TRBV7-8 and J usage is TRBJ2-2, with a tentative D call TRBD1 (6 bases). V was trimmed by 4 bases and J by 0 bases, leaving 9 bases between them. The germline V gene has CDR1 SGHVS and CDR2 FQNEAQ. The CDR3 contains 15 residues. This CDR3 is CASSYRDSNTGELFF. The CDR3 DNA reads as TGTGCCAGCAGCTACAGGGATTCGAACACCGGGGAGCTGTTTTTT.

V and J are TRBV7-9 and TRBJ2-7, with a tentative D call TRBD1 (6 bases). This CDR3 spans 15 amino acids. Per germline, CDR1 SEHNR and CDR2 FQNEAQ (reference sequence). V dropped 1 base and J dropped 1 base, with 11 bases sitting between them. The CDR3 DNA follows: TGTGCCAGCAGCTTAGTGGGGGCCCTATCCTACGAGCAGTACTTC. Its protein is CASSLVGALSYEQYF.

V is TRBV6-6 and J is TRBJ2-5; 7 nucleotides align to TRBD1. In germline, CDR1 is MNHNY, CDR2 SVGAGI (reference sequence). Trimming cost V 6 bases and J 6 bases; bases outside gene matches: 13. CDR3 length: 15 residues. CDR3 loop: CASSPRQGQGKTQYF. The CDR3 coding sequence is TGTGCCAGCAGCCCACGACAGGGACAAGGGAAGACCCAGTACTTC.

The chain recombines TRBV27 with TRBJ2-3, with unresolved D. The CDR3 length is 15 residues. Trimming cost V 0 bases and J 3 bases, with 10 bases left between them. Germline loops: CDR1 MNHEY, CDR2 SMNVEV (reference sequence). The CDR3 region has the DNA TGTGCCAGCAGTTTATCTTCCCATGGGACAGATACGCAGTATTTT. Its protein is CASSLSSHGTDTQYF.

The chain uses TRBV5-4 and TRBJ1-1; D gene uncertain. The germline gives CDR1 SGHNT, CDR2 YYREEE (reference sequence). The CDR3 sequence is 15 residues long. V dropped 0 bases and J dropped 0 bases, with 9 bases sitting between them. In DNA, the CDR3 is TGTGCCAGCAGCTTGGGGGGAGCGATGAACACTGAAGCTTTCTTT. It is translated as CASSLGGAMNTEAFF.

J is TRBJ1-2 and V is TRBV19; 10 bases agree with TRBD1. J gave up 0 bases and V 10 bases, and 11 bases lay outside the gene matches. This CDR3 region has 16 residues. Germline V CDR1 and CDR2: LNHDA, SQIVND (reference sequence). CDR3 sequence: CATPPGQGLANYGYTF. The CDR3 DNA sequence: TGTGCCACCCCACCGGGACAGGGGCTTGCTAACTATGGCTACACCTTC.

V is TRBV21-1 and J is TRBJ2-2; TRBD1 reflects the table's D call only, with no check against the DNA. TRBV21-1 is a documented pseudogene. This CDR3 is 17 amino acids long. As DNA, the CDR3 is TGTGCCAGCAGCAAAGGTAAAACAGGGTTAGGAACCGGGGAGCTGTTTTTT. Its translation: CASSKGKTGLGTGELFF.

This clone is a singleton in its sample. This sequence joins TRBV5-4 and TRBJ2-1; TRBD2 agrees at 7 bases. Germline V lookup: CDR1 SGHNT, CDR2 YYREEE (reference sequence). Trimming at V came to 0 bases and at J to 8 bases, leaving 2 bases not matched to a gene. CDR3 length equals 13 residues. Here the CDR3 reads CASSLGTRDEQFF. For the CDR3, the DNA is TGTGCCAGCAGCTTGGGGACTAGGGATGAGCAGTTCTTC.

CDR3 loop: CATGGPQTHIQYF. The CDR3 DNA follows: TGTGCCACGGGGGGCCCGCAAACTCACATTCAGTACTTC. This rearrangement joins TRBV19 to TRBJ2-4; tentative D call: TRBD2 (7 bases). Germline-derived CDR1 and CDR2 are LNHDA and SQIVND (reference sequence). CDR3 length: 13 amino acids. V lost 10 bases, J lost 8 bases, and 18 bases lay in between.